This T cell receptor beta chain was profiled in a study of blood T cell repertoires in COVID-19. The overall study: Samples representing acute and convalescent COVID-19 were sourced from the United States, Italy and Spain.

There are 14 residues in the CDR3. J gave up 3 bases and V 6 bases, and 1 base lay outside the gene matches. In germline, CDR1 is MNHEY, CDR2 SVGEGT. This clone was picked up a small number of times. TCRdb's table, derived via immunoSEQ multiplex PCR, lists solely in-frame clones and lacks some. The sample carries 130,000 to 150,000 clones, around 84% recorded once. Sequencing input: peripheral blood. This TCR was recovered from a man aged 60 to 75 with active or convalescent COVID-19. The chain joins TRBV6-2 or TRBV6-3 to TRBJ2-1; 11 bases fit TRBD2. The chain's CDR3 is CASSGTSGYNEQFF. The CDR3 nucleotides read TGTGCCAGCAGCGGGACTAGCGGCTACAATGAGCAGTTCTTC.